The 15 T cell receptor beta chains below all came from one sample that was sequenced in a study of post-analysis software for immune sequencing data. TCR beta cDNA libraries included unique molecular identifiers. In TCRdb, the PCR reads were re-called with MiXCR into one record per CDR3 protein. The sample shows roughly 540,000 distinct CDR3 sequences, around a third of them seen only once. Study results and limitations: Controls showed lower frequencies than patients for roughly 5 TRBV segments, and TRBV5-6, TRBV5-1 and TRBV20-1 were among these.

These TCRs' antigens remain unknown. The sequencing sample was made of blood. The receptors here all came from a girl aged 2-17 years with multiple sclerosis.

This clonotype was recorded a few times. V is TRBV7-2 and J is TRBJ2-5; 8 bases are shared with TRBD1. Germline V CDR1 and CDR2: SGHTA, FQGNSA. The CDR3 is 13 amino acids. J gave up 4 bases and V 4 bases, and 2 bases lay outside the gene matches. This chain's CDR3 is CASSYDRGETQYF. CDR3 DNA: TGTGCCAGCAGCTACGACAGGGGAGAGACCCAGTACTTC.

The chain couples TRBV21-1 to TRBJ1-1; the table's D gene call, TRBD1, was not cross checked with the DNA. TRBV21-1 is described as a pseudogene. The CDR3 spans 13 residues. This chain's CDR3 is CASSGGVRDEAFF. The CDR3 DNA sequence: TGTGCCAGCAGCGGCGGGGTCAGGGATGAAGCTTTCTTT.

The gene calls are TRBV20-1 and TRBJ2-4; D might be TRBD2 (7 bases). The CDR3 extends over 13 amino acids. The V gene's germline CDR1 is DFQATT and CDR2 SNEGSKA (reference sequence). The CDR3 DNA reads TGCAGCACGCGGCCGGGGGGCCTGTTAGAGCAGTACTTC. Amino acids: CSTRPGGLLEQYF.

The chain joins TRBV7-9 to TRBJ2-7; D unresolved. This CDR3 region has 14 residues. Trimming shortened V by 1 base and J by 2 bases, and 9 bases separated the two germline ends. CDR1 is SEHNR, CDR2 FQNEAQ, per germline (reference sequence). The CDR3 nucleotides read TGTGCCAGCAGCTTAGATGCAGACACCTACGAGCAGTACTTC. Its protein is CASSLDADTYEQYF. The whole variable domain, remainder taken from reference TRBV7-9 and TRBJ2-7, is DTGVSQNPRHKITKRGQNVTFRCDPISEHNRLYWYRQTLGQGPEFLTYFQNEAQLEKSRLLSDRFSAERPKGSFSTLEIQRTEQGDSAMYLCASSLDADTYEQYFGPGTRLTVT.

This clonotype has more than one count but fewer than ten. This chain joins TRBV5-6 and TRBJ1-2; D is undetermined. V gave up 4 bases and J gave up 7 bases, with 17 bases separating them. In germline, CDR1 is SGHDT, CDR2 YYEEEE. The CDR3 sequence is 14 residues long. The chain's CDR3 is CASSPSTGGSGYTF. CDR3 coding DNA: TGTGCCAGCAGCCCTTCTACCGGAGGGTCTGGCTACACCTTC.

This clonotype was recorded many times. At one end, the junction sequence differs from germline, possibly due to a read error. This chain connects TRBV5-1 to TRBJ2-7, with D possibly being TRBD2 (6 bases). CDR3 length equals 14 residues. Per germline, CDR1 SGHRS and CDR2 YFSETQ. CDR3 amino acids: CASSLVGGDYEQYF. DNA for the CDR3: TGTGCCAGCAGTTTGGTCGGCGGGGACTACGAGCAGTACTTC.

In DNA, the CDR3 is TGTGCCAGCAGTTCCCTCGGCGGTGGTTCACCCCTCCACTTT. This sequence encodes CASSSLGGGSPLHF. This rearrangement joins TRBV6-5 to TRBJ1-6; no clear D gene. The V and J ends lost 4 bases and 9 bases respectively, with 13 bases between them. Germline V gives CDR1 MNHEY, CDR2 SVGAGI. The CDR3 has 14 residues.

Note on this clonotype: Since a much larger clone is just one base distant, this may be a read error. V usage is TRBV7-8 and J usage is TRBJ2-7, with D perhaps matching TRBD1 (5 bases). The CDR3 loop spans 13 amino acids. The germline CDR1 and CDR2 sequences are SGHVS and FQNEAQ. V lost 8 bases to trimming and J lost 3 bases, with 14 bases between them. The CDR3 sequence: CASLRKGLYEQYF. For the CDR3, the DNA is TGTGCCAGCCTCAGAAAGGGGCTCTACGAGCAGTACTTC.

CDR3 in amino acids: CSASHPPLMDMNTEAFF. Written as DNA, the CDR3 is TGCAGTGCTAGCCACCCCCCCCTCATGGACATGAACACTGAAGCTTTCTTT. The chain combines TRBV20-1 with TRBJ1-1; weak D call: TRBD1 (5 bases). This CDR3 region has 17 residues. Trimming shortened V by 3 bases and J by 0 bases, and 20 bases separated the two germline ends. Germline V CDR1 and CDR2: DFQATT, SNEGSKA (reference sequence).

The chain combines TRBV4-2 with TRBJ2-7; D call uncertain. There are 15 residues in the CDR3. CDR1 is LGHNA, CDR2 YNFKEQ, per germline. V shed 1 base and J shed 0 bases, with 10 bases lying between them. In nucleotides, the CDR3 is TGTGCCAGCAGCCAAGGGTCGGCCCTCTCCTACGAGCAGTACTTC. Translating gives CASSQGSALSYEQYF.

V is TRBV6-2 or TRBV6-3 and J is TRBJ2-1; D is undetermined. Germline CDR1 and CDR2: MNHEY and SVGEGT. The CDR3 runs to 15 residues. V lost 2 bases to trimming and J lost 4 bases, with 12 bases between them. CDR3 sequence: CASSYGPAEYNEQFF. Written as DNA, the CDR3 is TGTGCCAGCAGTTACGGTCCGGCAGAATACAATGAGCAGTTCTTC.

The chain uses TRBV5-1 and TRBJ2-5; no reliable D call. Deletions cut 5 bases from V and 3 bases from J, with 5 bases between. This CDR3 region has 11 residues. The germline V gene encodes CDR1 SGHRS and CDR2 YFSETQ. The CDR3 DNA is TGCGCCAGCAGGTGCGAAGAGACCCAGTACTTC. Translating it yields CASRCEETQYF.

This clonotype was detected a few times. The chain carries TRBV12-5 and TRBJ2-1; the match to TRBD1 covers 10 bases. Germline loops: CDR1 LGHNT, CDR2 FRNRAP. J lost 7 bases, V lost 6 bases, and 12 bases had no gene match. The CDR3 consists of 16 residues. CDR3 sequence (DNA): TGTGCTAGTGGCCCCGGGGACAGGGGTTCACCGAATGAGCAGTTCTTC. Residues: CASGPGDRGSPNEQFF.

This clonotype has just a few counts. The V gene is TRBV6-5, the J gene TRBJ2-5; D is unresolved. The germline CDR1 and CDR2 sequences are MNHEY and SVGAGI. Trimming took 2 bases from V and 9 from J, leaving 16 bases between them. This CDR3 has 14 residues. CDR3 loop: CASSYKNSGRAQYF. As DNA, the CDR3 is TGTGCCAGCAGTTACAAAAATTCCGGTCGGGCCCAGTACTTC.

The chain links TRBV6-5 to TRBJ2-1; 8 bases map to TRBD1. Germline V gene lookup returns CDR1 MNHEY and CDR2 SVGAGI. V trimming: 0 bases; J trimming: 0 bases; junction bases outside the gene matches: 7. The CDR3 consists of 18 residues. The CDR3 spells CASSYSSSGQDSYNEQFF. The CDR3 DNA reads TGTGCCAGCAGTTACTCTTCTTCGGGACAGGACTCCTACAATGAGCAGTTCTTC.